These 21 T cell receptor beta chains originate from one sample sequenced in a study of T cells in Graves' hyperthyroidism and ophthalmopathy. Amplification yielded TCR beta CDR3 regions, with RNA transcripts as the source. The primer set for the first-round RT-PCR of the TCR CDR3 was HTBI. TCRdb independently ran MiXCR on the multiplex PCR reads; one entry per CDR3 protein. The repertoire includes roughly 400,000 distinct CDR3 sequences, more than 13% of them detected once, and 28% sits in the top ten. The sample taken for sequencing was blood. The source is a man aged 45 to 65 with Graves' ophthalmopathy.

This rearrangement joins TRBV10-2 to TRBJ2-5, with TRBD2 matching over 10 bases. CDR3 length equals 21 residues. CDR1 and CDR2 from the germline V gene are WSHSY and SAAADI. The junction had 22 bases not matched to a gene; V was cut back by 6 bases and J by 0 bases. CDR3 nucleotide sequence: TGCGCCAGCAGGTCGTATTTCGGGTCTAGCGGGAGAAACCAGTACCAAGAGACCCAGTACTTC. Translated, it gives CASRSYFGSSGRNQYQETQYF.

In its sample, this clonotype was seen many times. V gene TRBV28 combines with J gene TRBJ1-4, with a tentative D call TRBD1 (6 bases). Germline CDR1 and CDR2: MDHEN and SYDVKM. V was pared by 3 bases and J by 0 bases, with 11 bases between. The CDR3 covers 16 residues. The CDR3: CASSFPTGTTNEKLFF. The CDR3 coding sequence is TGTGCCAGCAGTTTCCCAACAGGGACAACTAATGAAAAACTGTTTTTT.

This clonotype appeared many times. This chain links TRBV24-1 with TRBJ1-4; the D is unclear. V shed 4 bases and J shed 3 bases, with 2 bases lying between them. The CDR3 has 12 residues. In germline, CDR1 is KGHDR, CDR2 SFDVKD. The CDR3 loop is CATSDPNEKLFF. CDR3 coding DNA: TGTGCCACCAGTGACCCTAATGAAAAACTGTTTTTT.

This clonotype came up a few times. The chain links TRBV7-6 to TRBJ2-1; 7 nucleotides align to TRBD2. This CDR3 spans 17 amino acids. V dropped 4 bases and J dropped 10; count of bases not matched to a gene: 19. Germline V gene sequence: CDR1 SGHVS, CDR2 FNYEAQ. The CDR3 region has the DNA TGTGCCAGCAGCTATCAATCGGGTCCTAGCGGTAAAAGAGAGCAGTTCTTC. It yields the protein CASSYQSGPSGKREQFF.

The J gene is TRBJ2-7, the V gene TRBV6-1, with D unresolved. V shed 6 bases and J shed 0 bases, with 15 bases lying between them. Germline CDR1 MNHNS, CDR2 SASEGT. The CDR3 consists of 15 residues. The chain's CDR3 is CASSTPLLISYEQYF. The CDR3 DNA reads TGTGCCAGCAGCACTCCCCTACTGATCTCCTACGAGCAGTACTTC.

This clonotype was detected ten times or more. The chain is built from TRBV28 and TRBJ2-7; no clear D gene. The V end was cut by 5 bases, the J end by 7 bases, with 9 bases between. CDR1 MDHEN and CDR2 SYDVKM come from the germline V gene. The CDR3 extends over 11 amino acids. The CDR3 DNA reads TGTGCCAGCAGTCCTACCGGGGAGCAGTACTTC. It encodes CASSPTGEQYF.

This clonotype showed up many times. This rearrangement joins TRBV5-1 to TRBJ2-1; 7 positions match TRBD2. The length of the CDR3 is 14 residues. V shed 4 bases, J shed 9 bases, and the junction held 10 bases outside the gene matches. Germline V CDR1 and CDR2: SGHRS, YFSETQ. The CDR3 is CASSLRTRRSEQFF. The CDR3 DNA follows: TGCGCCAGCAGCCTCCGGACTAGACGGTCTGAGCAGTTCTTC.

This clonotype appeared many times. V gene TRBV20-1 combines with J gene TRBJ2-1; 8 nucleotides match TRBD2. The CDR3 is 15 amino acids. Germline CDR1 and CDR2: DFQATT and SNEGSKA (reference sequence). J gave up 1 base and V 4 bases, and 6 bases lay outside the gene matches. CDR3 residues: CSATLAGRSYNEQFF. In nucleotides, the CDR3 is TGCAGTGCTACGCTAGCGGGCAGGTCCTACAATGAGCAGTTCTTC.

This clonotype was found many times. This chain joins TRBV28 and TRBJ1-1; D ambiguous. V was shortened by 6 bases and J by 3 bases, with 14 bases between the two germline ends. The CDR3 is 14 residues long. The germline gives CDR1 MDHEN, CDR2 SYDVKM. CDR3 coding DNA: TGTGCCAGCAGCCTACGGAATCGGGACACTGAAGCTTTCTTT. It specifies CASSLRNRDTEAFF.

This chain links TRBV6-1 with TRBJ1-5; the D gene is possibly TRBD1 (6 bases). The CDR3 loop spans 15 amino acids. Germline loops: CDR1 MNHNS, CDR2 SASEGT. V dropped 2 bases and J dropped 1 base, with 9 bases sitting between them. DNA of the CDR3: TGTGCCAGCAGTGAATGGGGGCGGAGCAATCAGCCCCAGCATTTT. Amino acid sequence: CASSEWGRSNQPQHF.

This clonotype was seen repeatedly, ten times or more. Here the CDR3 DNA reads TGTGCCAGCGGTCGGACTAGCGGGAGATTTGGGTCCTACGAGCAGTACTTC. This translates into CASGRTSGRFGSYEQYF. The chain employs TRBV6-1 and TRBJ2-7; 13 positions match TRBD2. CDR1 MNHNS and CDR2 SASEGT come from the germline V gene. This CDR3 is 17 amino acids long. The ends lost 8 bases at V and 1 base at J; junction bases unmatched: 11.

The V and J genes are TRBV28 and TRBJ2-5; 12 bases agree with TRBD2. The CDR3 is 17 residues long. Germline V gene data show CDR1 as MDHEN and CDR2 as SYDVKM. The V gene end was trimmed by 5 bases and the J gene end by 5 bases; junction bases not matched to a gene: 12. CDR3 loop: CASSPGLAGPGRETQYF. In DNA, the CDR3 is TGTGCCAGCAGTCCCGGACTAGCGGGACCGGGGAGGGAGACCCAGTACTTC.

For this clonotype: Mismatch with germline at one junction end may stem from a read error. This chain connects TRBV20-1 to TRBJ2-3; TRBD2 matches 8 bases. Looked up from germline, CDR1 is DFQATT and CDR2 is SNEGSKA (reference sequence). This CDR3 spans 13 amino acids. The CDR3 protein is CSAMLAGTDTQYF. CDR3 DNA: TGCAGTGCTATGCTAGCGGGCACGGATACGCAGTATTTT.

This clonotype was counted many times. This chain connects TRBV11-3 to TRBJ2-1; 9 bases fit TRBD2. This CDR3 has 18 amino acids. The germline V gene has CDR1 SGHNT and CDR2 YENEEA. Trimming at V came to 5 bases and at J to 2 bases, leaving 13 bases not matched to a gene. CDR3 DNA: TGTGCCAGCAGCCAAACTAGCGGGCAAACCTACACCTACAATGAGCAGTTCTTC. Its protein is CASSQTSGQTYTYNEQFF. The full variable domain, rest sourced from reference TRBV11-3 and TRBJ2-1, is EAGVVQSPRYKIIEKKQPVAFWCNPISGHNTLYWYLQNLGQGPELLIRYENEEAVDDSQLPKDRFSAERLKGVDSTLKIQPAELGDSAVYLCASSQTSGQTYTYNEQFFGPGTRLTVL.

The CDR3 DNA reads TGTGCCTGGAGTGGGGTACGCGAGCAGTACTTC. Its translation: CAWSGVREQYF. The chain joins TRBV30 to TRBJ2-7, with D unclear. Germline V CDR1 and CDR2: GTSNPN, SVGIG (reference sequence). V dropped 1 base and J dropped 6 bases, with 7 bases sitting between them. The CDR3 length is 11 residues.

The CDR3 nucleotides read TGTGCCAGCAGTTCGACAGGGCCACATGGCTACACCTTC. Its translation: CASSSTGPHGYTF. V gene TRBV28 combines with J gene TRBJ1-2; TRBD1 matches 7 bases. CDR3 length equals 13 residues. Germline assignment: CDR1 MDHEN and CDR2 SYDVKM. Germline trimming cut 4 bases from V and 6 bases from J; bases unmatched to any gene: 5.

The table lists this clonotype with a few counts. The chain recombines TRBV20-1 with TRBJ2-7; D possibly corresponds to TRBD2 (7 bases). Germline CDR1 and CDR2: DFQATT and SNEGSKA (reference sequence). V was trimmed by 0 bases and J by 3 bases, leaving 18 bases between them. This CDR3 is built from 16 residues. The CDR3 bases are TGCAGTGCTAGAGATTTCCACGGGGGGCAGATCTACGAGCAGTACTTC. Translation gives CSARDFHGGQIYEQYF.

There are a few counts of this clonotype. Here the CDR3 DNA reads TGTGCCAGCAGCGACCCCTTCGCGGGGGATAATGAGCAGTTCTTC. The encoded protein is CASSDPFAGDNEQFF. V usage is TRBV5-6 and J usage is TRBJ2-1, with 7 bases lining up with TRBD2. The CDR3 has 15 residues. The germline V gene encodes CDR1 SGHDT and CDR2 YYEEEE. V was clipped by 4 bases and J by 7 bases; unmatched bases: 11. The full variable domain, with the rest looked up from reference TRBV5-6 and TRBJ2-1, is DAGVTQSPTHLIKTRGQQVTLRCSPKSGHDTVSWYQQALGQGPQFIFQYYEEEERQRGNFPDRFSGHQFPNYSSELNVNALLLGDSALYLCASSDPFAGDNEQFFGPGTRLTVL.

This clonotype was observed many times. The J gene is TRBJ1-3, the V gene TRBV29-1; weak D call: TRBD1 (5 bases). This CDR3 spans 13 amino acids. Germline CDR1 reads SQVTM; CDR2 reads ANQGSEA. V dropped 2 bases and J dropped 5 bases, with 10 bases sitting between them. The CDR3 nucleotides are TGCAGCGTTGAAAAGGGGACTCGAAACACCATATATTTT. This gives the protein CSVEKGTRNTIYF.

The chain recombines TRBV3-1 with TRBJ2-7, with 7 bases matching TRBD2. The J segment lost 4 bases and the V segment lost 1 base, leaving 10 bases of the junction unmatched. Germline V lookup: CDR1 LGHDT, CDR2 YNNKEL (reference sequence). The CDR3 is 16 residues long. DNA of the CDR3: TGTGCCAGCAGCCAAGTGACGGGAGGAGTCGGGTACGAGCAGTACTTC. Translation: CASSQVTGGVGYEQYF.

This rearrangement joins TRBV9 to TRBJ1-2; D is unclear. Germline V gene lookup returns CDR1 SGDLS and CDR2 YYNGEE. Trimming removed 4 bases at V and 4 bases at J, with 11 bases between. The CDR3 runs to 13 residues. The CDR3 region is CASSPTDAYGYTF. For the CDR3, the DNA is TGTGCCAGCAGCCCAACGGACGCCTATGGCTACACCTTC.